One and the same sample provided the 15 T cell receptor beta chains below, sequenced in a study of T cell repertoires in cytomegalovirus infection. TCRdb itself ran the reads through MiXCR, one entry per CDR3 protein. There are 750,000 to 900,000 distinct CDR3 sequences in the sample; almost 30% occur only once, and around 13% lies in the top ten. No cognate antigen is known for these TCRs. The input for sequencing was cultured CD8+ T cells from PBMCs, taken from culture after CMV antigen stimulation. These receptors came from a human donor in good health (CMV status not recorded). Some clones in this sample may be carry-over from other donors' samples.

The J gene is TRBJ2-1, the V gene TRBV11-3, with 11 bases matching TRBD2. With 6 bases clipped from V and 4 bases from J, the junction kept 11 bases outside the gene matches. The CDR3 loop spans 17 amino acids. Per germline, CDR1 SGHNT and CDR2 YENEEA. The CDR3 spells CASRATVSGGAYNEQFF. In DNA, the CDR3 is TGTGCCAGCAGAGCGACCGTTAGCGGGGGGGCTTACAATGAGCAGTTCTTC.

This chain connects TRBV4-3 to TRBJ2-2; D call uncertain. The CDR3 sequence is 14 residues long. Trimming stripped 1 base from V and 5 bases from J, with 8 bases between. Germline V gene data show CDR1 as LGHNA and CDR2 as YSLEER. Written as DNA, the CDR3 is TGCGCCAGCAGCCAAGTTTGGCTAACCGGGGAGCTGTTTTTT. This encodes CASSQVWLTGELFF.

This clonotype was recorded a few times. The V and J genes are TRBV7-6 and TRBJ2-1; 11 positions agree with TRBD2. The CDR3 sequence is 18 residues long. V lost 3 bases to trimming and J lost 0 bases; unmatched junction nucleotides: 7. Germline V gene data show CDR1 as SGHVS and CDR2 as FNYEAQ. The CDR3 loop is CASSLSSGGATSYNEQFF. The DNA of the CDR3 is TGTGCCAGCAGCTTGAGTAGCGGGGGGGCCACCTCCTACAATGAGCAGTTCTTC.

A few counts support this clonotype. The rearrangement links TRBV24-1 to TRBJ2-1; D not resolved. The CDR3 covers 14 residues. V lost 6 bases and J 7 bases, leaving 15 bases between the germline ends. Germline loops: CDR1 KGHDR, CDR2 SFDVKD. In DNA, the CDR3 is TGTGCCACCAGTAAAAGGACCGGGTGGAATGAGCAGTTCTTC. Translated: CATSKRTGWNEQFF.

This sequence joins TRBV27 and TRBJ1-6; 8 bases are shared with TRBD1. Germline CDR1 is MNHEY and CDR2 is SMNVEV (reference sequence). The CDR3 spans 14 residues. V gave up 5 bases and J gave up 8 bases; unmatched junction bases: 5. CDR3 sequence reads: CASSDRGVYSPLHF. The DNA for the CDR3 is TGTGCCAGCAGTGACAGGGGAGTGTATTCACCCCTCCACTTT.

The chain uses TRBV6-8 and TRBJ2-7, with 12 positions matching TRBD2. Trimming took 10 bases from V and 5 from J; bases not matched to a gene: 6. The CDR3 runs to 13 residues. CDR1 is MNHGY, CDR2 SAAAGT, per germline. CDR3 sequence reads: CATRLAGADEQYF. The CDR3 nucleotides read TGTGCCACCCGACTAGCGGGGGCCGACGAGCAGTACTTC.

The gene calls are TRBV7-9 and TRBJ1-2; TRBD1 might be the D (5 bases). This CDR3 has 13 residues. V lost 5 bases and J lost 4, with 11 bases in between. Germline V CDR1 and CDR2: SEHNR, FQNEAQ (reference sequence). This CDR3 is CASSPGTLYGYTF. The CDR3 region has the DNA TGTGCCAGCAGCCCCGGGACTCTCTATGGCTACACCTTC.

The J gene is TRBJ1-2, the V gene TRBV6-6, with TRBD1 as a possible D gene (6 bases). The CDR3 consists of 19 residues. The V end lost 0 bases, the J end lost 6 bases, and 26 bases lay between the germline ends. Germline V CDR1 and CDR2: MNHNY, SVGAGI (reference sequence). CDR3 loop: CASSYSTGRPGIGGDGYTF. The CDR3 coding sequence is TGTGCCAGCAGTTACTCGACAGGCCGCCCCGGCATAGGAGGGGATGGCTACACCTTC.

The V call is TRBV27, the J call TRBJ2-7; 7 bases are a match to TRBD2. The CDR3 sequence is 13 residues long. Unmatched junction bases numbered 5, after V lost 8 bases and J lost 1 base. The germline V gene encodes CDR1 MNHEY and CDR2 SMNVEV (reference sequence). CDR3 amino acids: CASWPSGSYEQYF. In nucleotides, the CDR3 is TGTGCCAGCTGGCCTAGCGGATCCTACGAGCAGTACTTC.

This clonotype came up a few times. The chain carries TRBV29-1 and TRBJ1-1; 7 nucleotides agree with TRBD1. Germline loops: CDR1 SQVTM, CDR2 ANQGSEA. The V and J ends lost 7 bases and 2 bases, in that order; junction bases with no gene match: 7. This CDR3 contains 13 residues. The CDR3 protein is CSGGRTGNTEAFF. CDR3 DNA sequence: TGCAGCGGAGGGAGGACAGGAAACACTGAAGCTTTCTTT.

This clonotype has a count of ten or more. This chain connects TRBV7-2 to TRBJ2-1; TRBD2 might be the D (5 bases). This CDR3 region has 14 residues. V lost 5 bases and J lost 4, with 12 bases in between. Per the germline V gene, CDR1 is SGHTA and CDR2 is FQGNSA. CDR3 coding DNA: TGTGCCAGCAGCCACCCGGGGTCTTACAATGAGCAGTTCTTC. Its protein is CASSHPGSYNEQFF.

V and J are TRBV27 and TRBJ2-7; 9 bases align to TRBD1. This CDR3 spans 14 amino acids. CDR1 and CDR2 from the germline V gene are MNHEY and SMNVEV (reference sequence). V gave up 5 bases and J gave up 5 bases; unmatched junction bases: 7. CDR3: CASSRPGQGHEQYF. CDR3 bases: TGTGCCAGCAGTAGGCCGGGACAGGGCCACGAGCAGTACTTC.

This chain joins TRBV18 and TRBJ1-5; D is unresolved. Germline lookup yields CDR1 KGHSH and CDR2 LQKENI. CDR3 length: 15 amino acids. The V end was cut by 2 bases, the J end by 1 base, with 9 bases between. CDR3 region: CASSPAGRSNQPQHF. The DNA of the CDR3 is TGTGCCAGCTCACCAGCGGGTCGAAGCAATCAGCCCCAGCATTTT.

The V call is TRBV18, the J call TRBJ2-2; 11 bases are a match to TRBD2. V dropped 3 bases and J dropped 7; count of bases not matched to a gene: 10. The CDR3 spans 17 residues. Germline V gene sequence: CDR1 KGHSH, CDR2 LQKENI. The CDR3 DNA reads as TGTGCCAGCTCACCTAGCGGGGGGGCCACGCTGAACGGGGAGCTGTTTTTT. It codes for CASSPSGGATLNGELFF.

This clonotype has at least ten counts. The CDR3: CASSLATGGMGFF. For the CDR3, the DNA is TGTGCCAGCAGCTTAGCAACCGGGGGTATGGGGTTCTTC. The chain joins TRBV7-2 to TRBJ2-1; a possible D gene is TRBD2 (6 bases). The CDR3 totals 13 residues. The germline V gene encodes CDR1 SGHTA and CDR2 FQGNSA. V was shortened by 0 bases and J by 15 bases, with 15 bases between the two germline ends.